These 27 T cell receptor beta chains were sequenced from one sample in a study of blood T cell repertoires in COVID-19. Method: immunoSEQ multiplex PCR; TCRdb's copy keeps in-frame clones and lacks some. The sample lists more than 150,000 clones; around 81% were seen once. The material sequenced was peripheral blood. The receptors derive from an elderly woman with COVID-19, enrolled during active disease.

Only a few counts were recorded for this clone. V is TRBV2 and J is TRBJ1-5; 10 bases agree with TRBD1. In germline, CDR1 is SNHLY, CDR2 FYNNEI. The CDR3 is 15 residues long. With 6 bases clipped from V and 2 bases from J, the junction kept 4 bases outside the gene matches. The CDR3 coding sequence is TGTGCCAGCAGGGCCGGGACAGGGGGCAATCAGCCCCAGCATTTT. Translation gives CASRAGTGGNQPQHF.

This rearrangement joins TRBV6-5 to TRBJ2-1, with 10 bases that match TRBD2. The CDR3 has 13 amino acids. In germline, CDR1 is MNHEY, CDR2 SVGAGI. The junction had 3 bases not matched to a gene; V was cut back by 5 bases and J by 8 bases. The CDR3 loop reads CASSLAGADEQFF. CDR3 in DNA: TGTGCCAGCAGTCTAGCGGGAGCAGATGAGCAGTTCTTC.

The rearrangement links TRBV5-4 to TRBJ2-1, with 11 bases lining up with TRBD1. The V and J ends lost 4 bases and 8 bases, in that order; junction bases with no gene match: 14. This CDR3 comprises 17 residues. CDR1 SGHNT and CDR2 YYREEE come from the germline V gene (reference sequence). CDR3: CASSVQRGQGVRHEQFF. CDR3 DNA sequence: TGTGCCAGCAGCGTACAGCGGGGACAGGGGGTCCGGCATGAGCAGTTCTTC.

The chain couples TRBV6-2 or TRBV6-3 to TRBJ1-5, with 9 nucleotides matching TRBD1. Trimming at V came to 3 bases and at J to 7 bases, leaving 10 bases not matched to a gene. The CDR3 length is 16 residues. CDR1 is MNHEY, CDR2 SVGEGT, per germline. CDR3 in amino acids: CASSYPGTGPRQPQHF. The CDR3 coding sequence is TGTGCCAGCAGTTATCCCGGGACAGGGCCCAGGCAGCCCCAGCATTTT.

The CDR3 protein is CASSSDRAGNTIYF. The CDR3, as DNA: TGTGCCAGCAGCTCCGACAGGGCTGGAAACACCATATATTTT. The chain links TRBV28 to TRBJ1-3; 7 bases are a match to TRBD1. The CDR3 has 14 amino acids. Germline CDR1 is MDHEN and CDR2 is SYDVKM. After removal of 6 bases from V and 2 bases from J, the junction contained 4 bases not matched to a gene.

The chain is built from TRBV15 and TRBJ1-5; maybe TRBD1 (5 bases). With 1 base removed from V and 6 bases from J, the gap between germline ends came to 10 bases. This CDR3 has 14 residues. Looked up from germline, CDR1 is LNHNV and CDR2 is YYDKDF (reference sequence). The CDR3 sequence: CATSRVGASQPQHF. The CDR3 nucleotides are TGTGCCACCAGCAGAGTAGGGGCAAGTCAGCCCCAGCATTTT. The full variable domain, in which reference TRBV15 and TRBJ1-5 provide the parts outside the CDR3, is DAMVIQNPRYQVTQFGKPVTLSCSQTLNHNVMYWYQQKSSQAPKLLFHYYDKDFNNEADTPDNFQSRRPNTSFCFLDIRSPGLGDTAMYLCATSRVGASQPQHFGDGTRLSIL.

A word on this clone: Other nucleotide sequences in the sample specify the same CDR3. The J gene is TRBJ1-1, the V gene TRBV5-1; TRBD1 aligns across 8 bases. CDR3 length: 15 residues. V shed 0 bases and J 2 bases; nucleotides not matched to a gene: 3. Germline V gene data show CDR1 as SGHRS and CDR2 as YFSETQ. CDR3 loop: CASSLAGTGNTEAFF. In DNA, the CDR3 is TGCGCCAGCAGCTTGGCCGGGACAGGCAACACTGAAGCTTTCTTT.

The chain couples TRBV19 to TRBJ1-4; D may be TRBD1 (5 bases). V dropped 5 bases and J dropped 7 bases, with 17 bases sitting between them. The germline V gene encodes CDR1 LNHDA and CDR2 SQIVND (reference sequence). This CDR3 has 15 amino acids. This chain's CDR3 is CASSSTGRGFEKLFF. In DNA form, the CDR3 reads TGTGCCAGTAGTTCCACGGGACGGGGGTTTGAAAAACTGTTTTTT.

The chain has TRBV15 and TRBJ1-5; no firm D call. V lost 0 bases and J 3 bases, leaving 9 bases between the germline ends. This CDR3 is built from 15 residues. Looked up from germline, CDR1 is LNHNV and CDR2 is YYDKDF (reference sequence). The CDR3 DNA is TGTGCCACCAGCAGAGATGGGCTCTCCAATCAGCCCCAGCATTTT. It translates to CATSRDGLSNQPQHF. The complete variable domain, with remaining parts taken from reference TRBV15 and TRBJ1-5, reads DAMVIQNPRYQVTQFGKPVTLSCSQTLNHNVMYWYQQKSSQAPKLLFHYYDKDFNNEADTPDNFQSRRPNTSFCFLDIRSPGLGDTAMYLCATSRDGLSNQPQHFGDGTRLSIL.

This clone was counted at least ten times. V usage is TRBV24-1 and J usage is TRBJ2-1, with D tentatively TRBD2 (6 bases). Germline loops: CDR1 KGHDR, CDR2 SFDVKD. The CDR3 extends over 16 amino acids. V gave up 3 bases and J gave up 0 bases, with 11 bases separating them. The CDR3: CATSDGTYTSYNEQFF. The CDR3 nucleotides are TGTGCCACCAGTGATGGGACTTACACCTCCTACAATGAGCAGTTCTTC.

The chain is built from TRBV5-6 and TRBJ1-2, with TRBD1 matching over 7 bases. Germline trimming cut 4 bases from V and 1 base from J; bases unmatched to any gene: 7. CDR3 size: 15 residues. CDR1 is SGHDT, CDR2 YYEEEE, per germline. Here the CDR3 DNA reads TGTGCCAGCAGCCCGACAGGGCCACTTAACTATGGCTACACCTTC. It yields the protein CASSPTGPLNYGYTF.

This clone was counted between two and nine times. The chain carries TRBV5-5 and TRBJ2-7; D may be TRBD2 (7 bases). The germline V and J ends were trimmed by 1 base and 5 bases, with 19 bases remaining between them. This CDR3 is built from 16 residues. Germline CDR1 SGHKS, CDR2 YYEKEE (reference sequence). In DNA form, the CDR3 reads TGTGCCAGCAGCTTGCCGACGGGGGGCCTAGAGGACGAGCAGTACTTC. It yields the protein CASSLPTGGLEDEQYF.

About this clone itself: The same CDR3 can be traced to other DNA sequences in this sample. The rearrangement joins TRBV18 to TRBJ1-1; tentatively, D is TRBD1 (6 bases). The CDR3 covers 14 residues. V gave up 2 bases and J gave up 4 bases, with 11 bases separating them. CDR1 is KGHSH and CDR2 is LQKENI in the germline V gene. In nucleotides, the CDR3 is TGTGCCAGCTCACCAGGGGGGGCAAGCACTGAAGCTTTCTTT. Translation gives CASSPGGASTEAFF.

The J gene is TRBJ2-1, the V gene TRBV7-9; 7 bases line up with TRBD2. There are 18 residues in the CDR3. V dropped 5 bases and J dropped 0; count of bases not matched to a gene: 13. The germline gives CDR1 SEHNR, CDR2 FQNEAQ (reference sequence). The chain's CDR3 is CASSPGLYNYYSYNEQFF. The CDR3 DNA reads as TGTGCCAGCAGCCCGGGACTATATAACTATTACTCCTACAATGAGCAGTTCTTC.

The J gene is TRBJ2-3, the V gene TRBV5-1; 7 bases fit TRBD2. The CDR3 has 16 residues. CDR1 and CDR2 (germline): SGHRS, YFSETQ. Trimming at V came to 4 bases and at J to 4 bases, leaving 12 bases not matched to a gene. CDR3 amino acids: CASSAPSLAGADTQYF. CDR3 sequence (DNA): TGCGCCAGCAGCGCACCCTCGTTAGCGGGCGCAGATACGCAGTATTTT.

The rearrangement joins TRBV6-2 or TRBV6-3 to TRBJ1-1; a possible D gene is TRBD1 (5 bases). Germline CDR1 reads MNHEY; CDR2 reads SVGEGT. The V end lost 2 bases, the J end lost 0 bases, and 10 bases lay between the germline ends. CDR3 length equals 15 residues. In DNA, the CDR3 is TGTGCCAGCAGTTACGACCTGGGGCTGAACACTGAAGCTTTCTTT. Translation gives CASSYDLGLNTEAFF.

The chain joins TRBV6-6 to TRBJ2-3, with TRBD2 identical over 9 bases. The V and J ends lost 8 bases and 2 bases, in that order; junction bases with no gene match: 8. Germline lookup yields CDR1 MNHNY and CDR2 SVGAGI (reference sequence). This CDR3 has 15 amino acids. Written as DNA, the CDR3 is TGTGCCAGCGTGACTAGCGGATTCTCCACAGATACGCAGTATTTT. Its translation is CASVTSGFSTDTQYF.

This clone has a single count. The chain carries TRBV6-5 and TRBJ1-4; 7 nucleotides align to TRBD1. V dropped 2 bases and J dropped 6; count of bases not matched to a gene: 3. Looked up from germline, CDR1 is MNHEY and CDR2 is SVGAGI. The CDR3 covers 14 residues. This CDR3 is CASSYITGDEKLFF. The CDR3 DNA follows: TGTGCCAGCAGTTACATAACAGGGGATGAAAAACTGTTTTTT.

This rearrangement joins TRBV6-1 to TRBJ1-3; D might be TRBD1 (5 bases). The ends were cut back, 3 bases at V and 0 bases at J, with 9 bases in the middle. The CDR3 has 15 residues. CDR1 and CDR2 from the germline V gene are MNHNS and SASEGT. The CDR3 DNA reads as TGTGCCAGCAGTGACAGGGCCCGCTCTGGAAACACCATATATTTT. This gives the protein CASSDRARSGNTIYF.

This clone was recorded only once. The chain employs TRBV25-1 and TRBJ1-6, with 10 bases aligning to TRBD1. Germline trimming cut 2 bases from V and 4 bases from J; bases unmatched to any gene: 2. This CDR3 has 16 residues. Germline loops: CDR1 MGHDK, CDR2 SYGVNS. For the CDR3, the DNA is TGTGCCAGCAGTGAACCGGGACAGGGGTATAATTCACCCCTCCACTTT. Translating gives CASSEPGQGYNSPLHF.

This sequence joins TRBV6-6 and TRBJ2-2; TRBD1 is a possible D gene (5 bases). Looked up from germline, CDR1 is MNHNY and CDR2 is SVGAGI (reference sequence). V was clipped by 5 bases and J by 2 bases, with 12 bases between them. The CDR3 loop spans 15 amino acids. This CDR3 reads CASSTQTVNTGELFF. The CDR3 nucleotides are TGTGCCAGCAGTACCCAGACAGTTAACACCGGGGAGCTGTTTTTT.

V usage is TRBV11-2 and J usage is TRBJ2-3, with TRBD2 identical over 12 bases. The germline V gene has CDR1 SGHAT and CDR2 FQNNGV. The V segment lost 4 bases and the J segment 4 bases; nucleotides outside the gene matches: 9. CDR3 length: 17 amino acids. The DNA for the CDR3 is TGTGCCAGCAGCTCAGGTAGACTAGCGGGAGCCGCAGATACGCAGTATTTT. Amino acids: CASSSGRLAGAADTQYF.

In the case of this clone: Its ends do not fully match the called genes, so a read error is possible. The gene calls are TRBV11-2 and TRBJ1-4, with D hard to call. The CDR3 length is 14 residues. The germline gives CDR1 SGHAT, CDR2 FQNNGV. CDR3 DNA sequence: TGTGCCAGCAGCTTAGGCCCAACAAATGAAAAACTGTTTTTT. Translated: CASSLGPTNEKLFF. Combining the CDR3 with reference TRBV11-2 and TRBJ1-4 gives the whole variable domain EAGVAQSPRYKIIEKRQSVAFWCNPISGHATLYWYQQILGQGPKLLIQFQNNGVVDDSQLPKDRFSAERLKGVDSTLKIQPAKLEDSAVYLCASSLGPTNEKLFFGSGTQLSVL.

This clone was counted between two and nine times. As DNA, the CDR3 is TGTGCCAGCAGTTTACCGTTGACAGGGGTCAGGCAAGAGACCCAGTACTTC. Translating it yields CASSLPLTGVRQETQYF. This chain connects TRBV28 to TRBJ2-5; TRBD1 matches 8 bases. Germline CDR1 MDHEN, CDR2 SYDVKM. Unmatched junction bases numbered 10, after V lost 2 bases and J lost 2 bases. The CDR3 runs to 17 residues. The variable domain in full, with the rest retrieved from reference TRBV28 and TRBJ2-5, is DVKVTQSSRYLVKRTGEKVFLECVQDMDHENMFWYRQDPGLGLRLIYFSYDVKMKEKGDIPEGYSVSREKKERFSLILESASTNQTSMYLCASSLPLTGVRQETQYFGPGTRLLVL.

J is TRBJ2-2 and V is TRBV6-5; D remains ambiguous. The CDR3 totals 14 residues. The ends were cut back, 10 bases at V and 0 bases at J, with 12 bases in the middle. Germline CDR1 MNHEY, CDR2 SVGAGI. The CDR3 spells CATLSYSNTGELFF. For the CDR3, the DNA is TGTGCCACCCTATCCTATTCGAACACCGGGGAGCTGTTTTTT.

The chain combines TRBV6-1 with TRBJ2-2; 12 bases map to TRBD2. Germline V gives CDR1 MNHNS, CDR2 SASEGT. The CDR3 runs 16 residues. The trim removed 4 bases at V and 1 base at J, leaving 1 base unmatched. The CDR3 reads CASSAGLAGNTGELFF. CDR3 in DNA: TGTGCCAGCAGTGCGGGACTAGCGGGGAACACCGGGGAGCTGTTTTTT.

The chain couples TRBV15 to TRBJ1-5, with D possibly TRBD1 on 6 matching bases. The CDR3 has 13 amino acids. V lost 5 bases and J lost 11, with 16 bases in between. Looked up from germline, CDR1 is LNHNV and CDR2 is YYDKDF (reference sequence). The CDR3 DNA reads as TGTGCCACCAGCTCGAGGGGTCAGGGGACCCAGCATTTT. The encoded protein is CATSSRGQGTQHF.